What follows are 12 T cell receptor beta chains derived from one specimen sequenced in a study of T cell repertoires in cytomegalovirus infection. Which antigens these TCRs recognize remains unknown. TCRdb reprocessed the reads via MiXCR and lists one record per CDR3 protein. The sample holds some 920,000 distinct CDR3 sequences, 25% to 40% seen once. The specimen was cultured CD8+ T cells from PBMCs, collected from culture after CMV antigen stimulation. Receptors were obtained from a human donor in good health (CMV status not recorded). Some clones in this sample may be carry-over from other donors' samples.

There are many counts of this clonotype. The chain couples TRBV6-1 to TRBJ2-3; the match to TRBD2 covers 16 bases. The CDR3 has 20 residues. With 0 bases clipped from V and 4 bases from J, the junction kept 10 bases outside the gene matches. The V gene's germline CDR1 is MNHNS and CDR2 SASEGT. This chain's CDR3 is CASSEARGLAGGPESDTQYF. CDR3 bases: TGTGCCAGCAGTGAAGCGCGGGGACTAGCGGGGGGGCCAGAATCAGATACGCAGTATTTT.

This chain uses TRBV19 with TRBJ1-1; D is possibly TRBD1 (6 bases). CDR1 and CDR2 (germline): LNHDA, SQIVND (reference sequence). The CDR3 consists of 11 residues. Trimming cost V 7 bases and J 8 bases, with 11 bases left between them. CDR3 residues: CASTITGEAFF. CDR3 coding DNA: TGTGCCAGTACCATCACAGGGGAAGCTTTCTTT.

The chain couples TRBV7-3 to TRBJ1-6, with D possibly matching TRBD1 (5 bases). From germline, CDR1 is SGHTA and CDR2 FQGTGA. Trimming removed 1 base from V and 4 bases from J, with 8 bases in between. The CDR3 totals 15 residues. CDR3 amino acids: CASSLNGGYNSPLHF. The CDR3 DNA reads as TGTGCCAGCAGCTTAAATGGGGGGTATAATTCACCCCTCCACTTT.

This clonotype was counted at least ten times. CDR3 sequence: CASSLGGKGGQPQHF. The CDR3 coding sequence is TGTGCCAGCAGCTTAGGCGGAAAAGGGGGTCAGCCCCAGCATTTT. This rearrangement joins TRBV7-8 to TRBJ1-5; weak D call: TRBD1 (6 bases). This CDR3 spans 15 amino acids. V was trimmed by 1 base and J by 6 bases, leaving 13 bases between them. Germline loops: CDR1 SGHVS, CDR2 FQNEAQ.

A single count supports this clonotype. Since a much larger clone is just one base distant, this may be a read error. DNA for the CDR3: TGTGCCAGCAGTTTATCAGCACAGCCCCGGCATTTT. It encodes CASSLSAQPRHF. This sequence joins TRBV12-3 or TRBV12-4 and TRBJ1-5; no definite D call. The CDR3 is 12 amino acids.

The rearrangement joins TRBV6-2 or TRBV6-3 to TRBJ1-1, with a possible D match to TRBD1 (5 bases). Trimming removed 4 bases at V and 7 bases at J, with 16 bases between. From germline, CDR1 is MNHEY and CDR2 SVGEGT. This CDR3 has 14 residues. This CDR3 reads CASSWRRRVVEAFF. In DNA, the CDR3 is TGTGCCAGCAGTTGGCGACGCAGGGTGGTTGAAGCTTTCTTT.

This clonotype was counted at least ten times. J is TRBJ1-1 and V is TRBV4-1, with a weak D call TRBD1 (5 bases). The CDR3 sequence is 14 residues long. Germline CDR1 reads MGHRA; CDR2 reads YSYEKL. Trimming shortened V by 2 bases and J by 7 bases, and 14 bases separated the two germline ends. The CDR3: CASSQPRSGLEAFF. CDR3 nucleotides: TGCGCCAGCAGCCAACCTAGGTCGGGGCTTGAAGCTTTCTTT.

The chain couples TRBV5-6 to TRBJ2-7; TRBD1 matches at 8 bases. The germline V gene has CDR1 SGHDT and CDR2 YYEEEE. The CDR3 totals 18 residues. The ends lost 0 bases at V and 3 bases at J; junction bases unmatched: 14. CDR3: CASSLGLGTGPLFYEQYF. In DNA form, the CDR3 reads TGTGCCAGCAGCTTGGGTCTGGGGACAGGACCTCTTTTCTACGAGCAGTACTTC.

This chain uses TRBV5-1 with TRBJ1-1, with D possibly being TRBD1 (6 bases). Germline CDR1 reads SGHRS; CDR2 reads YFSETQ. The CDR3 contains 12 residues. V dropped 4 bases and J dropped 7 bases, with 11 bases sitting between them. This CDR3 reads CASSGQSIEAFF. CDR3 nucleotides: TGCGCCAGCAGCGGACAGAGTATTGAAGCTTTCTTT.

Comments on this clonotype: Mismatch with germline at one junction end may stem from a read error. The chain joins TRBV11-2 to TRBJ2-2; 7 bases are shared with TRBD1. The CDR3 runs to 15 residues. From germline, CDR1 is SGHAT and CDR2 FQNNGV. CDR3: CASSPRQGATGEPFF. CDR3 nucleotides: TGTGCCAGCAGCCCCCGACAGGGTGCCACCGGGGAGCCGTTTTTT.

This clonotype was seen a few times. The V gene is TRBV24-1, the J gene TRBJ2-1; 9 nucleotides match TRBD1. CDR1 and CDR2 from the germline V gene are KGHDR and SFDVKD. This CDR3 spans 15 amino acids. The J segment lost 4 bases and the V segment lost 5 bases, leaving 5 bases of the junction unmatched. Here the CDR3 DNA reads TGTGCCACCAGTGCTTCACAGGGGGCTTACAATGAGCAGTTCTTC. It codes for CATSASQGAYNEQFF.

Points on this clonotype: The germline gene is not matched at one end of the junction; a read error may be the cause. V is TRBV10-2 and J is TRBJ1-5, with 9 bases identical to TRBD1. This CDR3 contains 12 residues. Germline V gives CDR1 WSHSY, CDR2 SAAADI. CDR3 DNA: TGTGCCAGCAGGACAGGGGATCAGCCCCAGCATTTT. Its translation: CASRTGDQPQHF.